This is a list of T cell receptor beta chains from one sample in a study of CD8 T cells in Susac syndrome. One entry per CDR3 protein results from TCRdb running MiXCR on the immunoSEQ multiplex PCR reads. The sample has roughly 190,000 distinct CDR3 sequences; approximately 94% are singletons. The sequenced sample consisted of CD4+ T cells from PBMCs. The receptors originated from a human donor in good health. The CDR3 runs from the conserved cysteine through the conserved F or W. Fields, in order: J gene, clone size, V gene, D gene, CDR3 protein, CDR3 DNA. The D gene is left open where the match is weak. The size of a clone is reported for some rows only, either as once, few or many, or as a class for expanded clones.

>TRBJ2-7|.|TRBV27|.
CASRMDPTSLSYEQYF
TGTGCCAGCCGGATGGACCCGACTAGTTTGTCCTACGAGCAGTACTTC
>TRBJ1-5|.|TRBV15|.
CATSWELSTSNQPQHF
TGTGCCACCAGCTGGGAGCTAAGTACTAGCAATCAGCCCCAGCATTTT
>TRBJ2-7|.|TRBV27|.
CASSLLRESSEQYF
TGTGCCAGCAGTTTATTACGGGAGAGCTCCGAGCAGTACTTC
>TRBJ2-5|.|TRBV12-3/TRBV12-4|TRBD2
CASTLEVTSGLQETQYF
TGTGCCAGCACCCTGGAGGTGACTAGCGGTCTCCAAGAGACCCAGTACTTC
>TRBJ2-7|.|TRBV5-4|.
CASSPEGGRAYEQYF
TGTGCCAGCAGCCCGGAGGGTGGGCGGGCCTACGAGCAGTACTTC
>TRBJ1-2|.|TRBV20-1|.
CSARGPTGTLNYGYTF
TGCAGTGCTAGAGGCCCGACAGGAACCCTTAACTATGGCTACACCTTC
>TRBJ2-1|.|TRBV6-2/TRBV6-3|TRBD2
CASGDRLAGSYNEQFF
TGTGCCAGCGGAGACCGACTAGCGGGATCTTACAATGAGCAGTTCTTC
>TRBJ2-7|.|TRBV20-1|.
CSARGSYEQYF
TGCAGTGCTCGGGGATCCTACGAGCAGTACTTC
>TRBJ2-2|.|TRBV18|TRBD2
CASSPQTSGNTGELFF
TGTGCCAGCTCACCACAGACTAGCGGAAACACCGGGGAGCTGTTTTTT
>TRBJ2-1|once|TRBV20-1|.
CSARAMAPNEQFF
TGCAGTGCTAGAGCAATGGCCCCCAATGAGCAGTTCTTC
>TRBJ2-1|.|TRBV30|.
CAWAGQREQFF
TGTGCCTGGGCCGGGCAACGGGAGCAGTTCTTC
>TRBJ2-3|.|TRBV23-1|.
CASSQRRDITDTQYF
TGCGCCAGCAGTCAACGCCGGGACATCACAGATACGCAGTATTTT
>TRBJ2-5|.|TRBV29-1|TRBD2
CSVGASGRARAETQYF
TGCAGCGTTGGGGCTAGCGGGAGGGCCCGAGCGGAGACCCAGTACTTC
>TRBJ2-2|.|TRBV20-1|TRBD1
CSAGQGWDTGELFF
TGCAGTGCGGGACAGGGGTGGGACACCGGGGAGCTGTTTTTT
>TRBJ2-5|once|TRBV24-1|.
CATGVPGREETQYF
TGTGCCACCGGGGTCCCGGGGCGCGAAGAGACCCAGTACTTC
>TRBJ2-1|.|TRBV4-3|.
CASSHPDWYSYNEQFF
TGCGCCAGCAGCCACCCGGACTGGTACTCCTACAATGAGCAGTTCTTC
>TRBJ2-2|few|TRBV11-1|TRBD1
CASRDRGRTGELFF
TGTGCCAGCAGGGACAGGGGGCGCACCGGGGAGCTGTTTTTT
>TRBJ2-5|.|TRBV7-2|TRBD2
CASSFPAGAETQYF
TGTGCCAGCAGCTTCCCAGCGGGAGCGGAGACCCAGTACTTC
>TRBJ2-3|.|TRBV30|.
CAWIWGGTDTQYF
TGTGCCTGGATCTGGGGGGGCACAGATACGCAGTATTTT
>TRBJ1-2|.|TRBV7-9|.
CANSFGGKEGYTF
TGTGCCAACAGCTTTGGGGGGAAGGAAGGCTACACCTTC
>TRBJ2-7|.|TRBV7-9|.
CASRSGTTTGEQYF
TGTGCCAGCAGGTCCGGGACAACTACTGGGGAGCAGTACTTC
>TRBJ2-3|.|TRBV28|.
CASSPHTDTQYF
TGTGCCAGCAGTCCACACACAGATACGCAGTATTTT
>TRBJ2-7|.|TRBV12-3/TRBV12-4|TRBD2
CASSLGGESEYF
TGTGCCAGCAGTCTGGGGGGGGAATCGGAGTACTTC
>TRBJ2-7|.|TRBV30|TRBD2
CAFRGGSYSYEQYF
TGTGCCTTTCGGGGCGGGAGTTACTCCTACGAGCAGTACTTC
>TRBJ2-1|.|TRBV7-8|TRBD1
CASSWTGRNEQFF
TGTGCCAGCAGCTGGACAGGGAGGAATGAGCAGTTCTTC
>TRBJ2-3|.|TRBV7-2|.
CASSRGSSRSTDTQYF
TGTGCCAGCTCCCGGGGGTCAAGTCGTAGCACAGATACGCAGTATTTT
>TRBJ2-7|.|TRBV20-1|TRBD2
CSARGVSSGGKDEQYF
TGCAGTGCTAGAGGGGTGTCTAGCGGGGGCAAGGACGAGCAGTACTTC
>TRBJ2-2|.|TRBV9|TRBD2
CASRRSGRGTGELFF
TGTGCCAGCCGACGAAGCGGGAGAGGCACCGGGGAGCTGTTTTTT
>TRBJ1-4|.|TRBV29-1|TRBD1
CSAGTGGEIEKLFF
TGCAGCGCTGGGACAGGGGGTGAAATTGAAAAACTGTTTTTT
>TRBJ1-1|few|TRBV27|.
CASSPYRENTEAFF
TGTGCCAGCTCTCCTTACCGGGAGAACACTGAAGCTTTCTTT
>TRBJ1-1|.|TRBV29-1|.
CSVRDGGDTEAFF
TGCAGCGTCAGGGATGGCGGAGACACTGAAGCTTTCTTT
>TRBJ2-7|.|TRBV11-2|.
CASSLVWRYEQYF
TGTGCCAGCAGCTTAGTTTGGAGGTACGAGCAGTACTTC
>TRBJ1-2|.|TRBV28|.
CASSSISLLHTF
TGTGCCAGCAGTTCAATCTCGCTACTCCACACCTTC
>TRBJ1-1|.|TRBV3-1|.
CASSQMPQSEAFF
TGTGCCAGCAGCCAAATGCCCCAGAGTGAAGCTTTCTTT
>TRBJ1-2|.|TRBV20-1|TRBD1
CSAKTGVGYTF
TGCAGTGCCAAGACAGGGGTTGGCTACACCTTC
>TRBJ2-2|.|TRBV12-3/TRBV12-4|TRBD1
CASSSSDRGGTGELFF
TGTGCCAGCAGCTCCTCGGACAGGGGAGGGACCGGGGAGCTGTTTTTT
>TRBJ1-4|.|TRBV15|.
CATSREIWTEKLFF
TGTGCCACCAGCAGAGAGATCTGGACTGAAAAACTGTTTTTT
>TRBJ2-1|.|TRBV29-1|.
CSVVNARSSYNEQFF
TGCAGCGTTGTAAACGCCAGGAGCTCCTACAATGAGCAGTTCTTC
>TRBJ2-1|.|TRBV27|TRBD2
CASSSWVAGGMDEQFF
TGTGCCAGCAGTTCTTGGGTAGCGGGAGGGATGGATGAGCAGTTCTTC
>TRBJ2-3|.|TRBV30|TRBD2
CAWRKLAGDIDTQYF
TGTGCCTGGAGGAAACTAGCGGGAGATATAGATACGCAGTATTTT
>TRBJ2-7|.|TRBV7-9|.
CASSLAAEGSEQYF
TGTGCCAGCAGCTTAGCAGCGGAGGGGTCCGAGCAGTACTTC
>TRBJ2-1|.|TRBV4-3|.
CASSQGMGTVVNEQFF
TGCGCCAGCAGCCAAGGAATGGGGACCGTGGTTAATGAGCAGTTCTTC
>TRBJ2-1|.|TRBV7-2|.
CASSLSWGGNEQFF
TGTGCCAGCAGCCTATCCTGGGGAGGCAATGAGCAGTTCTTC
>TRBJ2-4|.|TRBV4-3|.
CASSQDLGGGKNIQYF
TGCGCCAGCAGCCAAGACCTCGGGGGTGGCAAAAACATTCAGTACTTC
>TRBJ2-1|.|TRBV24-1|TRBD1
CATSDLRQGGNEQFF
TGTGCCACCAGTGATCTGCGACAGGGGGGGAATGAGCAGTTCTTC
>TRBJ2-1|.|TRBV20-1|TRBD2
CSARDLAGHTYNEQFF
TGCAGTGCTAGAGACCTAGCGGGACATACCTACAATGAGCAGTTCTTC
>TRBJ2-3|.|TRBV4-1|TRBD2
CASSQGERLAGVPDTQYF
TGCGCCAGCAGCCAAGGTGAACGGCTAGCGGGAGTACCAGATACGCAGTATTTT
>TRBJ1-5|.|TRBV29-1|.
CSVAGGDQPQHF
TGCAGCGTCGCCGGTGGGGATCAGCCCCAGCATTTT
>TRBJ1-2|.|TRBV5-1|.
CASSVGQIYGYTF
TGCGCCAGCAGCGTTGGACAGATCTATGGCTACACCTTC
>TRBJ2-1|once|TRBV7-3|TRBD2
CASSLRSSGNSNEQFF
TGTGCCAGCAGCTTAAGATCCAGCGGGAATAGCAATGAGCAGTTCTTC
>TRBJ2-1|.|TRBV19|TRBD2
CASSVSSGRRNEQFF
TGTGCCAGTAGTGTCTCTAGCGGGAGACGGAATGAGCAGTTCTTC
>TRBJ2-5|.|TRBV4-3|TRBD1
CASSQAGQGSQETQYF
TGCGCCAGCAGCCAAGCGGGACAGGGGAGTCAAGAGACCCAGTACTTC
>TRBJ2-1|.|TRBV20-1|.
CSARGAPLHPYNEQFF
TGCAGTGCTAGAGGGGCCCCCCTCCACCCCTACAATGAGCAGTTCTTC
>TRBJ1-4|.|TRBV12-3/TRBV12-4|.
CAPPPALGARLANEKLFF
TGTGCCCCACCTCCTGCGCTGGGGGCGAGGTTGGCTAATGAAAAACTGTTTTTT
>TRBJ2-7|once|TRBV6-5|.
CASSYDGVSGEQYF
TGTGCCAGCAGTTACGACGGAGTATCAGGCGAGCAGTACTTC
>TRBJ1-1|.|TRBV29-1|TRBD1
CSVRQGNTEAFF
TGCAGCGTTCGACAGGGGAACACTGAAGCTTTCTTT
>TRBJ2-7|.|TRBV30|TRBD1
CAWSPQTGANYEQYF
TGTGCCTGGAGTCCACAGACAGGGGCGAACTACGAGCAGTACTTC
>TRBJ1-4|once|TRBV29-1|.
CSAGTSYEKLFF
TGCAGCGCCGGGACTTCCTATGAAAAACTGTTTTTT